A selection of T cell receptor beta chains follows, all from one sample in a study of control samples from healthy donors and cancer patients. Only in-frame clones appear in the TCRdb table, and some are missing; sequencing was by immunoSEQ multiplex PCR. Of approximately 94,000 clones listed, roughly 84% are singletons. Sequencing input: PBMCs. These receptors were taken from a man between 65 and 80 years old with lung cancer. The CDR3 runs from the conserved cysteine through the conserved F or W. The D gene is left open where the match is weak. Clone size, where shown, is once, few, many, or a class for clones that have expanded.

J gene | D gene | V gene | clone size | CDR3 protein | CDR3 DNA
TRBJ2-1 | TRBD1 | TRBV4-3 | . | CASSQLGTGYNEQFF | TGCGCCAGCAGCCAACTCGGGACAGGGTACAATGAGCAGTTCTTC
TRBJ2-7 | TRBD2 | TRBV29-1 | . | CSVLLAGGSSYEQYF | TGCAGCGTTCTGCTAGCGGGGGGTAGCTCCTACGAGCAGTACTTC
TRBJ2-2 | TRBD1 | TRBV7-3 | . | CASSLQRAGGPGELFF | TGTGCCAGCAGCTTACAACGGGCAGGGGGCCCCGGGGAGCTGTTTTTT
TRBJ1-5 | TRBD1 | TRBV2 | once | CASSEGGTGLQPQHF | TGTGCCAGCAGTGAAGGGGGGACAGGTTTGCAGCCCCAGCATTTT
TRBJ1-5 | . | TRBV19 | . | CASNIGGTNQPQHF | TGTGCCAGTAACATCGGGGGCACCAATCAGCCCCAGCATTTT
TRBJ1-2 | . | TRBV5-6 | . | CASSLAGSYGYTF | TGTGCCAGCAGCTTGGCAGGGAGCTATGGCTACACCTTC
TRBJ2-1 | . | TRBV19 | once | CASSDIYNEQFF | TGTGCCAGCTCGGACATCTACAATGAGCAGTTCTTC
TRBJ1-2 | . | TRBV27 | . | CASSWGSGYGYTF | TGTGCCAGCAGTTGGGGATCGGGCTATGGCTACACCTTC
TRBJ1-3 | TRBD1 | TRBV30 | . | CAWTGGGRNTIYF | TGTGCCTGGACAGGGGGCGGAAGAAACACCATATATTTT
TRBJ2-1 | TRBD2 | TRBV7-6 | . | CASSTPVWGGAGYNEQFF | TGTGCCAGCAGCACACCGGTTTGGGGAGGGGCAGGATACAATGAGCAGTTCTTC
TRBJ2-3 | TRBD2 | TRBV7-3 | . | CASSSGLAGRTDTQYF | TGTGCCAGCAGCTCTGGACTAGCGGGGCGCACAGATACGCAGTATTTT
TRBJ1-2 | TRBD1 | TRBV3-1/TRBV3-2 | . | CASSPSGTGYGYTF | TGTGCCAGCAGCCCCTCCGGGACAGGGTATGGCTACACCTTC
TRBJ2-1 | . | TRBV29-1 | . | CSVEDGRGDEQFF | TGCAGCGTTGAGGACGGTAGGGGGGATGAGCAGTTCTTC
TRBJ1-5 | . | TRBV15 | . | CATSRAPLSNQPQHF | TGTGCCACCAGCCGGGCCCCCTTAAGCAATCAGCCCCAGCATTTT
TRBJ1-2 | . | TRBV21-1 | once | CASSRGTGGLTNYGYTF | TGTGCCAGCAGCCGAGGGACAGGGGGCCTCACTAACTATGGCTACACCTTC
TRBJ1-1 | . | TRBV9 | once | CASSVGVMASTEAFF | TGTGCCAGCAGCGTAGGGGTAATGGCGAGCACTGAAGCTTTCTTT
TRBJ1-6 | TRBD1 | TRBV30 | . | CAWTSDGQGRSPLHF | TGTGCCTGGACCTCCGACGGACAGGGACGATCACCCCTCCACTTT
TRBJ1-4 | TRBD1 | TRBV25-1 | . | CASSSSTDRGPGKLFF | TGTGCCAGCAGCTCCTCAACCGACAGGGGGCCCGGAAAACTGTTTTTT
TRBJ1-4 | TRBD1 | TRBV9 | once | CASSVDEGARDEKLFF | TGTGCCAGCAGCGTAGATGAGGGGGCGAGGGATGAAAAACTGTTTTTT
TRBJ2-3 | . | TRBV15 | . | CATSRDGGRSDTQYF | TGTGCCACCAGCAGAGATGGGGGGAGATCAGATACGCAGTATTTT
TRBJ1-6 | TRBD1 | TRBV7-8 | once | CASSLAGQGRTPLHF | TGTGCCAGCAGCTTAGCCGGACAGGGTCGGACACCCCTCCACTTT
TRBJ1-2 | . | TRBV30 | . | CAWSVSGVGGYTF | TGTGCCTGGAGTGTTTCAGGGGTAGGAGGCTACACCTTC
TRBJ1-6 | . | TRBV11-2 | . | CASSLSGAAYNSPLHF | TGTGCCAGCAGCTTATCCGGGGCGGCGTATAATTCACCCCTCCACTTT
TRBJ2-2 | . | TRBV6-5 | . | CASSYSGRGTGELFF | TGTGCCAGCAGTTACTCGGGCAGGGGCACCGGGGAGCTGTTTTTT
TRBJ2-7 | . | TRBV7-2 | . | CASSLGTVGSYEQYF | TGTGCCAGCAGCTTAGGGACAGTCGGCTCCTACGAGCAGTACTTC
TRBJ1-2 | TRBD1 | TRBV11-2 | . | CAGSLAGTGGNGYTF | TGTGCCGGCAGCTTAGCCGGGACAGGGGGGAATGGCTACACCTTC
TRBJ2-7 | TRBD2 | TRBV29-1 | . | CSVGSASGYEQYF | TGCAGCGTTGGTTCGGCTAGCGGATACGAGCAGTACTTC
TRBJ1-4 | TRBD1 | TRBV4-3 | . | CASSQEGAGGYEKLFF | TGCGCCAGCAGCCAAGAGGGAGCAGGGGGGTATGAAAAACTGTTTTTT
TRBJ1-1 | TRBD1 | TRBV13 | once | CASSGDRETEAFF | TGTGCCAGCAGCGGAGACAGGGAAACTGAAGCTTTCTTT
TRBJ2-3 | . | TRBV2 | . | CASSEVPSSRAQYF | TGTGCCAGCAGTGAAGTTCCGTCTTCTAGGGCGCAGTATTTT
TRBJ1-5 | . | TRBV27 | . | CASSPAGSAFNQPQHF | TGTGCCAGCAGCCCCGCGGGGTCAGCTTTTAATCAGCCCCAGCATTTT
TRBJ2-3 | . | TRBV10-1 | . | CASSRDSTDTQYF | TGCGCCAGCAGCCGGGACAGCACAGATACGCAGTATTTT